One and the same sample provided the 17 T cell receptor beta chains below, sequenced in a study of T cell repertoires in cytomegalovirus infection. TCRdb re-derived calls from the reads in MiXCR, one entry per CDR3 protein. Here the sample spans more than 95,000 distinct CDR3 sequences, 30% to 40% being singletons. These receptors have no known antigen. The sample consisted of CD8+ T cells from cultured PBMCs, taken from culture after CMV antigen stimulation. The receptors were gathered from a human donor in good health (CMV status not recorded). Some clones in this sample may be carry-over from other donors' samples.

This clonotype was detected a few times. The rearrangement joins TRBV7-8 to TRBJ2-7; 9 bases are a match to TRBD1. The V gene end was trimmed by 4 bases and the J gene end by 1 base; junction bases not matched to a gene: 5. Germline lookup yields CDR1 SGHVS and CDR2 FQNEAQ. The CDR3 sequence is 15 residues long. The CDR3 sequence: CASSSRGTGSYEQYF. The CDR3 nucleotides read TGTGCCAGCAGCTCTAGGGGGACAGGGTCCTACGAGCAGTACTTC.

A few counts support this clonotype. The gene calls are TRBV12-5 and TRBJ1-1; D unclear. The CDR3 has 12 amino acids. Trimming cost V 6 bases and J 1 base, with 6 bases left between them. Germline CDR1 and CDR2: LGHNT and FRNRAP. The DNA of the CDR3 is TGTGCTAGTGGGGTCGGGAACACTGAAGCTTTCTTT. As protein: CASGVGNTEAFF.

The chain uses TRBV4-1 and TRBJ1-1, with 9 bases that match TRBD1. CDR1 is MGHRA and CDR2 is YSYEKL in the germline V gene. With V trimmed by 3 bases and J by 7 bases, 6 bases remained unmatched. The CDR3 contains 14 residues. The CDR3 spells CASSQRDREFEAFF. Written as DNA, the CDR3 is TGCGCCAGCAGCCAGAGGGACAGGGAATTTGAAGCTTTCTTT.

This sequence joins TRBV12-3 or TRBV12-4 and TRBJ1-4, with D hard to call. CDR3 length: 13 residues. V lost 7 bases, J lost 4 bases, and 10 bases lay in between. The CDR3 DNA reads as TGTGCCAGCACCTCCGTATATAATGAAAAACTGTTTTTT. Translating gives CASTSVYNEKLFF.

This clonotype was picked up a small number of times. This chain connects TRBV12-3 or TRBV12-4 to TRBJ1-1, with a possible D match to TRBD1 (5 bases). V was shortened by 7 bases and J by 2 bases, with 11 bases between the two germline ends. The CDR3 is made up of 13 amino acids. The CDR3 sequence: CASIWDGNTEAFF. The CDR3 bases are TGTGCCAGCATTTGGGACGGTAACACTGAAGCTTTCTTT.

The chain combines TRBV4-1 with TRBJ1-5, with 8 bases lining up with TRBD1. Germline trimming cut 1 base from V and 5 bases from J; bases unmatched to any gene: 4. CDR1 and CDR2 (germline): MGHRA, YSYEKL. The length of the CDR3 is 15 residues. CDR3 DNA: TGCGCCAGCAGCCAAGGGACAGGGAGGTATCAGCCCCAGCATTTT. Amino acid sequence: CASSQGTGRYQPQHF.

J is TRBJ2-7 and V is TRBV7-6; possible D gene TRBD2, 6 bases. In germline, CDR1 is SGHVS, CDR2 FNYEAQ. The V end was cut by 0 bases, the J end by 2 bases, with 11 bases between. The CDR3 extends over 15 amino acids. CDR3 in DNA: TGTGCCAGCAGCTTAGCGCCGGGGGACCCCTACGAGCAGTACTTC. It yields the protein CASSLAPGDPYEQYF. The entire variable domain, with the rest obtained from reference TRBV7-6 and TRBJ2-7, is as follows: GAGVSQSPRYKVTKRGQDVALRCDPISGHVSLYWYRQALGQGPEFLTYFNYEAQQDKSGLPNDRFSAERPEGSISTLTIQRTEQRDSAMYRCASSLAPGDPYEQYFGPGTRLTVT.

This clonotype was seen a few times. This chain joins TRBV7-9 and TRBJ2-1, with D possibly matching TRBD1 (6 bases). Trimming pared 5 bases from V and 7 bases from J, leaving 15 bases between. The germline V gene encodes CDR1 SEHNR and CDR2 FQNEAQ (reference sequence). CDR3 length equals 14 residues. The CDR3: CASSPLGGINEQFF. The DNA for the CDR3 is TGTGCCAGCAGCCCCCTTGGGGGCATAAATGAGCAGTTCTTC.

This clonotype turned up a few times. V is TRBV12-3 or TRBV12-4 and J is TRBJ2-1; TRBD2 agrees at 10 bases. The CDR3 has 14 residues. The V segment lost 4 bases and the J segment 9 bases; nucleotides outside the gene matches: 6. The CDR3 loop is CASSYYKRGGEQFF. DNA of the CDR3: TGTGCCAGCAGTTACTATAAGCGGGGGGGTGAGCAGTTCTTC.

The chain couples TRBV14 to TRBJ2-3; D is ambiguous. The V end was cut by 1 base, the J end by 4 bases, with 6 bases between. Germline V lookup: CDR1 SGHDN, CDR2 FVKESK. This CDR3 spans 13 amino acids. This chain's CDR3 is CASSQGTADTQYF. The DNA for the CDR3 is TGTGCCAGCAGCCAAGGGACGGCAGATACGCAGTATTTT.

This clonotype was detected many times. The chain is built from TRBV7-2 and TRBJ2-1; D remains unclear. The germline V gene encodes CDR1 SGHTA and CDR2 FQGNSA. The ends were cut back, 1 base at V and 5 bases at J, with 15 bases in the middle. The CDR3 has 16 residues. The CDR3 sequence is CASSLEVIRVDNEQFF. CDR3 nucleotide sequence: TGTGCCAGCAGCTTAGAAGTGATTAGGGTAGACAATGAGCAGTTCTTC.

The chain couples TRBV20-1 to TRBJ1-6; 9 nucleotides agree with TRBD1. V was clipped by 3 bases and J by 9 bases; unmatched bases: 3. The CDR3 sequence is 13 residues long. Germline CDR1 DFQATT, CDR2 SNEGSKA (reference sequence). CDR3 amino acids: CSARGTGFSPLHF. The CDR3 bases are TGCAGTGCTAGGGGGACAGGGTTTTCACCCCTCCACTTT.

J is TRBJ2-7 and V is TRBV14; the D gene is possibly TRBD2 (6 bases). The CDR3 is 13 residues long. V was shortened by 2 bases and J by 5 bases, with 10 bases between the two germline ends. From germline, CDR1 is SGHDN and CDR2 FVKESK. CDR3 protein: CASSQTGSHEQYF. CDR3 DNA sequence: TGTGCCAGCAGCCAAACCGGGAGCCACGAGCAGTACTTC. Full variable domain (rest looked up from reference TRBV14 and TRBJ2-7): EAGVTQFPSHSVIEKGQTVTLRCDPISGHDNLYWYRRVMGKEIKFLLHFVKESKQDESGMPNNRFLAERTGGTYSTLKVQPAELEDSGVYFCASSQTGSHEQYFGPGTRLTVT.

The J gene is TRBJ2-5, the V gene TRBV12-3 or TRBV12-4; no reliable D call. V was trimmed by 4 bases and J by 2 bases, leaving 14 bases between them. The CDR3 contains 15 residues. For the CDR3, the DNA is TGTGCCAGCAGTTCCCCCGTCGAGCTTCAAGAGACCCAGTACTTC. Its protein is CASSSPVELQETQYF.

V gene TRBV9 combines with J gene TRBJ2-7; 9 bases fit TRBD1. This CDR3 is 16 amino acids long. V shed 0 bases and J 2 bases; nucleotides not matched to a gene: 6. CDR1 and CDR2 (germline): SGDLS, YYNGEE. The CDR3 loop reads CASSVGLGQGAYEQYF. CDR3 coding DNA: TGTGCCAGCAGCGTAGGTTTGGGACAGGGTGCCTACGAGCAGTACTTC.

This clonotype was seen more than once but under ten times. The chain joins TRBV7-2 to TRBJ2-1; 7 nucleotides line up with TRBD1. V lost 8 bases and J lost 4; bases outside the gene matches: 5. There are 13 residues in the CDR3. Per the germline V gene, CDR1 is SGHTA and CDR2 is FQGNSA. The CDR3 nucleotides read TGTGCCAGCGGGACAGAACTATACAATGAGCAGTTCTTC. It specifies CASGTELYNEQFF.

This clonotype has only a few counts. J is TRBJ2-5 and V is TRBV19; D assignment may be TRBD1 or TRBD2 (5 bases each). The CDR3 totals 13 residues. Trimming removed 4 bases from V and 5 bases from J, with 11 bases in between. Germline-derived CDR1 and CDR2 are LNHDA and SQIVND (reference sequence). CDR3 in DNA: TGTGCCAGTAGTACCGGGGACGGGGAGACCCAGTACTTC. As protein: CASSTGDGETQYF.